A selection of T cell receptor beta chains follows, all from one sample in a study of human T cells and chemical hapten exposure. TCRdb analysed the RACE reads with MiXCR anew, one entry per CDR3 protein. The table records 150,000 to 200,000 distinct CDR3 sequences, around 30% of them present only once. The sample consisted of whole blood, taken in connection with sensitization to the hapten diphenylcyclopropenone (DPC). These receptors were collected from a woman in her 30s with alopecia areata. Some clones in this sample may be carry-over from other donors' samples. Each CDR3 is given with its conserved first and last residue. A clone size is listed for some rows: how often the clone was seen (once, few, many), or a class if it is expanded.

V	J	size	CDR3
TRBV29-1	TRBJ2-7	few	CSVGDRVSYEQYF
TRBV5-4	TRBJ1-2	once	CASSLLGGGGYTF
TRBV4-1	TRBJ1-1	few	CASSHPGLNTEAFF
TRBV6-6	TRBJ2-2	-	CASSIYGELFF
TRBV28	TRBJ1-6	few	CASSFPPQNSPLHF
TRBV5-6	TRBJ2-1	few	CASSLRGPLHNEQFF
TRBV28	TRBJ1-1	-	CASSLYRENTEAFF
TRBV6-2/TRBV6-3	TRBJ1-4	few	CASSYRTGFGEKLFF
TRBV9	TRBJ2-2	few	CASSVVGRGDTGELFF
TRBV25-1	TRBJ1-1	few	CASSDIGQAEAFF
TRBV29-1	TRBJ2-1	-	CSVASGAVVHEQFF
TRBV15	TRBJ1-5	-	CATSRWTGGNNQPQHF
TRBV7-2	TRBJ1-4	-	CASSARAGTVATNEKLFF
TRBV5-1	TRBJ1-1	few	CASSWDTNTEAFF
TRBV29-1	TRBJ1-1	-	CSVVDMPGTEAFF
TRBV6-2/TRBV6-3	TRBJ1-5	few	CASRLSPGQGDQPQHF
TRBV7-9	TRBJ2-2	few	CASTERLAVNTGELFF
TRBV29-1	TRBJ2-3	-	CSVEGPGATDTQYF
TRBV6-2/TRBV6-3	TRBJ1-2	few	CASIPDRGSSGYTF
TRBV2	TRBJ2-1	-	CVSTISSYNEQFF
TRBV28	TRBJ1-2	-	CASKAAGATYGYTF
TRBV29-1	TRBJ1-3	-	CSVEGGSSGNTIYF
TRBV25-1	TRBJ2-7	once	CASSLTGGSSYEQYF
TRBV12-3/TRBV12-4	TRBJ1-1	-	CASATGAGQAGAFF
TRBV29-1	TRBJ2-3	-	CSVEIASGRPDTQYF
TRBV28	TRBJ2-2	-	CASSLLRTGSAGELFF
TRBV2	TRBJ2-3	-	CASRQEARGGTDTQYF
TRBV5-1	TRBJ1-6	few	CASSFGQPNSPLHF
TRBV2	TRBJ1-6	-	CASSELSQGLDGSPLHF
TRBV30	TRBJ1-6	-	CAWSVISSPLHF
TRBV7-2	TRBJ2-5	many	CASSSTRETQYF
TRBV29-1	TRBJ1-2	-	CSVDGGYTF
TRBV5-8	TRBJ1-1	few	CASSLAATPEAFF
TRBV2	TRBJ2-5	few	CASSEEGGGETQYF
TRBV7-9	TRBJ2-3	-	CASSPSRAEITDTQYF
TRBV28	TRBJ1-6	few	CASESGTGGASYNSPLHF
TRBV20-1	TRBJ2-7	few	CSPAGSGSYEQYF
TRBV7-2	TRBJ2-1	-	CASSLQGAAVGNEQFF
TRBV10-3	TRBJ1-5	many	CAISESPTGDQPQHF
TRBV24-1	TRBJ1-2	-	CATSAADRVYGYTF
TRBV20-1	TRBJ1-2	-	CSAHGQDYGYTF
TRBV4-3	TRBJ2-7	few	CASSQVGAGGPYEQYF
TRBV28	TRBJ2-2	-	CASSLSTGGAGELFF
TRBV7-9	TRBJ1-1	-	CASSSSGQLNTEAFF
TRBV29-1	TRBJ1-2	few	CSVEGGPSYGYTF